This T cell receptor beta chain is drawn from a study of shared clonotypes between healthy human individuals. Study conclusions and caveats: Naive subsets typically showed greater estimated richness than memory subsets. An effect of sequencing depth on clonotype sharing among donors was expected.

J lost 2 bases, V lost 8 bases, and 6 bases had no gene match. The germline CDR1 and CDR2 sequences are SNHLY and FYNNEI. The CDR3 contains 14 residues. A note on this clone: Its antigen remains unknown.

TCRdb's copy holds only in-frame clones and misses some; the assay was immunoSEQ multiplex PCR. The table has 850,000 to 1,100,000 clones, 60% to 85% seen once. The rearrangement joins TRBV2 to TRBJ1-5; TRBD1 matches 7 bases. The sample was memory CD4+ T cells from PBMCs. Sample subset: CD45RA-negative fraction. This clonotype was obtained from a man between 18 and 35 years old in good health. Some clones in this sample may be carry-over from other donors' samples. For the CDR3, the DNA is TGTGCCAGCGGCCCCGGGACAGGCAATCAGCCCCAGCATTTT. Translating gives CASGPGTGNQPQHF.